This record covers a single T cell receptor (beta chain). This CDR3 has 13 amino acids. Trimming cost V 3 bases and J 1 base, with 9 bases left between them. CDR1 is GTSNPN and CDR2 is SVGIG in the germline V gene (reference sequence). The source of the sample is a study of blood T cell repertoires in COVID-19. In the original analysis: Nucleated cell number was recorded as an estimate derived from reference gene primer amplification. The protocol was immunoSEQ multiplex PCR, while the TCRdb copy is restricted to in-frame clones and leaves out a portion. V, J and clone size reflect that table, while D and trimming were determined from the DNA. This table has approximately 260,000 clones, 70% to 85% appearing once.

The V call is TRBV30, the J call TRBJ1-1; weak D call: TRBD1 (6 bases). Sequencing was carried out using peripheral blood. The TCR originated in a woman aged 35 to 49 with active or convalescent COVID-19. The CDR3: CAWSRQENTEAFF. The DNA for the CDR3 is TGTGCCTGGAGCCGACAGGAGAACACTGAAGCTTTCTTT.